These T cell receptor beta chains were read from a single sample in a study of T cell responses to AZD1222 COVID-19 vaccine. TCRdb's copy holds only in-frame clones and misses some; the assay was immunoSEQ multiplex PCR. The repertoire holds tens of thousands of clones, with 91% as singletons. Here the sequenced sample was peripheral blood, taken on day 0 of MenACWY control vaccination. The receptors here all came from an adult in good health. CDR3s include the opening cysteine and the closing phenylalanine or tryptophan. A D gene is named only where the DNA matches it firmly. Clone size is shown for a subset of rows, as once, few, many or a class of expanded clone.

>TRBJ1-4|NA|TRBV5-1|NA
TGCGCCAGCAGTTTAGACAGTACTAATGAAAAACTGTTTTTT
CASSLDSTNEKLFF
>TRBJ1-2|NA|TRBV3-1/TRBV3-2|once
TGTGCCAGCAGCCAAGATTGGGGGCGAAATGGCTACACCTTC
CASSQDWGRNGYTF
>TRBJ1-1|NA|TRBV18|NA
TGTGCCAGCTCACCTGCGCCTGCTGAAGCTTTCTTT
CASSPAPAEAFF
>TRBJ1-2|NA|TRBV5-6|NA
TGTGCCAGCAGCTTGGCTTCCGGGGCTGGCTACACCTTC
CASSLASGAGYTF
>TRBJ2-7|NA|TRBV7-9|NA
TGTGCCAGCAGCCCAGGTGGGGGGCGGGCATACGAGCAGTACTTC
CASSPGGGRAYEQYF
>TRBJ2-1|TRBD1|TRBV27|NA
TGTGCCAGCAGTTCCTTTCCGGGACAGGGCTACAATGAGCAGTTCTTC
CASSSFPGQGYNEQFF
>TRBJ1-2|NA|TRBV29-1|NA
TGCAGCGTTGTATGGACAGACTATGGCTACACCTTC
CSVVWTDYGYTF
>TRBJ2-1|TRBD1|TRBV5-5|NA
TGTGCCAGCAGCATGGGGACAGCCAATGAGCAGTTCTTC
CASSMGTANEQFF
>TRBJ1-1|NA|TRBV28|NA
TGTGCCACAATCAGGGTGTTGGGTGAAGCTTTCTTT
CATIRVLGEAFF
>TRBJ1-2|TRBD1|TRBV5-5|NA
TGTGCCAGCAGCCTCCGGGACAGGGGCTATGGCTACACCTTC
CASSLRDRGYGYTF
>TRBJ1-3|NA|TRBV6-1|NA
TGTGCCAGCAGTGAAGGTAGAGGGGCTGGAAACACCATATATTTT
CASSEGRGAGNTIYF
>TRBJ1-1|NA|TRBV7-3|NA
TGTGCCAGCAGCTTCGACAGAACTATCACTGAAGCTTTCTTT
CASSFDRTITEAFF
>TRBJ1-1|TRBD1|TRBV10-3|NA
TGTGCCATCAGTGACAGACAGGGAATGGCTGAAGCTTTCTTT
CAISDRQGMAEAFF
>TRBJ2-5|NA|TRBV11-2|NA
TGTGCCAGCAGCTTTTCAAGGGGGGCCCAGTACTTC
CASSFSRGAQYF
>TRBJ2-2|TRBD2|TRBV28|NA
TGTGCCAGCATACGGGAGGGATACGGGGAGCTGTTTTTT
CASIREGYGELFF
>TRBJ2-1|TRBD2|TRBV14|NA
TGTGCCAGCAGCCCATCCGGGACTAGCGGGAGGGCCGATAATGAGCAGTTCTTC
CASSPSGTSGRADNEQFF
>TRBJ2-1|TRBD2|TRBV18|NA
TGTGCCAGCTCACCACCAGGGACTAGCGGGAGCTACAATGAGCAGTTCTTC
CASSPPGTSGSYNEQFF
>TRBJ2-7|NA|TRBV28|NA
TGTGCCAGCAGCTGGGCCCAGGACAGTCAGCAGTACTTC
CASSWAQDSQQYF
>TRBJ1-4|TRBD1|TRBV6-6|NA
TGTGCCAGCACCCCTAGGACAGGCTTTGACGAAAAACTGTTTTTT
CASTPRTGFDEKLFF
>TRBJ1-1|NA|TRBV11-2|NA
TGTGCCAGCAGCTTAGGGAGGTACGGAGGGGACACTGAAGCTTTCTTT
CASSLGRYGGDTEAFF
>TRBJ1-2|NA|TRBV23-1|NA
TGCGCCAGCAGTCAAAGCTGGGGGCACTATGGCTACACCTTC
CASSQSWGHYGYTF
>TRBJ1-6|NA|TRBV20-1|NA
TGCAGTGCTAGTAGACCATCCAGTAATTCACCCCTCCACTTT
CSASRPSSNSPLHF